This record concerns one T cell receptor beta chain sequence. The antigen is unknown. These data originate in a study of cytomegalovirus exposure and HLA in healthy donors. General study points: Cytomegalovirus association was assigned to over 150 TCR beta chains.

The J segment lost 10 bases and the V segment lost 2 bases, leaving 7 bases of the junction unmatched. This CDR3 spans 14 amino acids. The germline V gene encodes CDR1 SGHTA and CDR2 FQGTGA. Repertoires were generated with immunoSEQ multiplex PCR, while TCRdb's copy carries only in-frame clones and drops some. Of about 79,000 clones in the sample, 80% to 95% were seen once. The receptor was isolated from a woman aged 30 to 39 in good health and CMV-seronegative. The sample consisted of PBMCs. V gene TRBV7-3 combines with J gene TRBJ1-1; TRBD1 matches at 10 bases. The CDR3 sequence: CASSLGGQGSSAFF. The CDR3, as DNA: TGTGCCAGCAGCTTAGGGGGACAGGGGTCGTCAGCTTTCTTT.